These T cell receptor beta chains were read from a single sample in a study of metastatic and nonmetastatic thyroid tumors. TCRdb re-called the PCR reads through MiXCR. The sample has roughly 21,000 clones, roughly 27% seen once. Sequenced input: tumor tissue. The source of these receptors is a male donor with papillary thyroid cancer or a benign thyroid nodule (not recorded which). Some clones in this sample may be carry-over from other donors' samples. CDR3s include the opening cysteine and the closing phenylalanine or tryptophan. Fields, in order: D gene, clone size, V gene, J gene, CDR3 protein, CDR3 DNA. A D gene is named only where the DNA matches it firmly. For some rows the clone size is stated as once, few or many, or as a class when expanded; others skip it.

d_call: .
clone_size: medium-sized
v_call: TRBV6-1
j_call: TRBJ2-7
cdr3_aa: CASSERGYEQYF
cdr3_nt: TGTGCCAGCAGTGAAAGGGGCTACGAGCAGTACTTC

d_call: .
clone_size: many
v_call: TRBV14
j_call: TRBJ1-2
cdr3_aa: CASSQAFGGPGYTF
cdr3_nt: TGTGCCAGCAGCCAAGCCTTTGGGGGTCCTGGCTACACCTTC

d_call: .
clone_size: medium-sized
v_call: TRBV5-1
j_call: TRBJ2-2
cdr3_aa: CASSQDPEPTGELFF
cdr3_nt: TGCGCCAGCAGCCAGGACCCGGAACCCACCGGGGAGCTGTTTTTT

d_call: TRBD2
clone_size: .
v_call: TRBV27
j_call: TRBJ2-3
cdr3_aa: CARALAGGTDTQYF
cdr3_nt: TGTGCCAGGGCTTTGGCGGGAGGCACAGATACGCAGTATTTT